This is a list of T cell receptor beta chains from one sample in a study of sequential checkpoint blockade in melanoma. The method was immunoSEQ multiplex PCR; TCRdb's version includes in-frame clones alone and lacks a portion of them. The sample comprises some 26,000 clones, over 60% of which are singletons, and approximately 23% rests with the top ten. The material was CD8+ T cells sorted from blood (inferred from file names), obtained from a patient given nivolumab and ipilimumab in sequence. The receptor source for this set is a human donor with melanoma. CDR3s leave out the opening cysteine and the closing phenylalanine or tryptophan. Fields, in order: J gene, V gene, CDR3 protein.

>TRBJ1-4|TRBV13
ASSTGVNEKLF
>TRBJ2-7|TRBV7-8
ASSLVGTGAYEQY
>TRBJ2-5|TRBV27
ASKGGTVETQY
>TRBJ1-1|TRBV7-2
ASSHRQTDTEAF
>TRBJ1-2|TRBV9
ASSVGGLDGYT
>TRBJ1-1|TRBV28
ASSSPGVRGNTEAF
>TRBJ2-1|TRBV6-4
ASSFGQGAKNEQF
>TRBJ1-3|TRBV13
ASSNRQSFSGNTIY
>TRBJ2-7|TRBV7-8
ASSLDPGFASYEQY
>TRBJ2-1|TRBV4-3
ASSQDLGQGDEQF
>TRBJ2-1|TRBV29-1
SVVRAGGVNEQF
>TRBJ1-2|TRBV7-9
ASSSTVMGDYGYT
>TRBJ2-7|TRBV28
ASRWVTGGYEQY
>TRBJ2-7|TRBV4-1
ASSQEGTGISYEQY
>TRBJ2-7|TRBV5-6
ASSLVQGYEQY
>TRBJ1-2|TRBV27
ASSPYRGGYT
>TRBJ1-5|TRBV28
ASSFTGVNQPQH
>TRBJ1-1|TRBV7-9
ASKSSLSTEAF
>TRBJ1-2|TRBV4-3
ASSPAWLSYGYT
>TRBJ1-1|TRBV28
ASSPAFGTMQAF
>TRBJ1-5|TRBV27
ASSPGQGGGQPQH
>TRBJ2-3|TRBV14
ASRGIAGTDTQY
>TRBJ1-1|TRBV15
ATSIPSSTEAF
>TRBJ2-1|TRBV28
ASSFMGLAGDEQF
>TRBJ1-2|TRBV4-1
ASSQEGTGDGYT
>TRBJ2-2|TRBV15
ATSTREGMGTGELF
>TRBJ2-7|TRBV10-2
ASQTSPPYEQY
>TRBJ2-1|TRBV5-1
ASSLDGERLF
>TRBJ2-4|TRBV5-6
ASSLGRRDIQY